These 4 T cell receptor beta chains were sequenced from one sample in a study of T cell responses to AZD1222 COVID-19 vaccine (dated by TCRdb to 2020 to 2023). Taken with the paper, the label for time point translates to: baseline before first vaccination. Receptor libraries were prepared by the immunoSEQ multiplex PCR assay. Sourced from immuneACCESS, this table was stored by TCRdb with only in-frame sequences that have V and J called. A share of the clones is absent; for the studies checked, an unresolved V gene accounts for under half, and the remainder has no known explanation. The sample records 150,000 to 180,000 clones, about 88% of which are singletons. The top ten clones comprise around 3.1% of the sample. The material was peripheral blood, obtained on day 0 of AZD1222 vaccination. These receptors all come from an adult in good health.

The chain uses TRBV9 and TRBJ2-1, with D possibly matching TRBD1 (6 bases). The length of the CDR3 is 15 residues. Between the trimmed V and J ends, which lost 2 bases and 6 bases, there was a span of 15 bases. Germline CDR1 and CDR2: SGDLS and YYNGEE. CDR3 nucleotides: TGTGCCAGCAGCGTTGGTTGGCAGGGGACCAATGAGCAGTTCTTC. It specifies CASSVGWQGTNEQFF.

This chain connects TRBV27 to TRBJ1-4; D unresolved. The CDR3 has 15 residues. Trimming left V 3 bases short and J 2 bases short, with 10 bases between. Germline lookup yields CDR1 MNHEY and CDR2 SMNVEV (reference sequence). The CDR3 spells CASSLSGRTNEKLFF. CDR3 nucleotide sequence: TGTGCCAGCAGTTTGTCAGGTCGGACTAATGAAAAACTGTTTTTT.

The V call is TRBV5-4, the J call TRBJ2-7; 11 bases map to TRBD2. Trimming took 2 bases from V and 3 from J; bases not matched to a gene: 7. CDR3 size: 16 residues. Germline V CDR1 and CDR2: SGHNT, YYREEE (reference sequence). DNA of the CDR3: TGTGCCAGCAGCTTAGGGACTAGCGGCCTATTCTACGAGCAGTACTTC. Its translation is CASSLGTSGLFYEQYF.

The chain combines TRBV7-2 with TRBJ1-1; D perhaps matches TRBD1 (6 bases). CDR3 size: 11 residues. Germline CDR1 and CDR2: SGHTA and FQGNSA. Trimming pared 5 bases from V and 11 bases from J, leaving 12 bases between. CDR3 bases: TGTGCCAGCAGCCCAGGGGAGTTGGCTTTCTTT. This encodes CASSPGELAFF.